This T cell receptor (beta chain) was identified during a study of blood T cell repertoires in COVID-19. Overall study: The United States, Italy and Spain provided the acute and convalescent COVID-19 samples.

Per the study methods: The authors estimated nucleated cell counts from reference gene primer amplification. Sequencing was performed with immunoSEQ multiplex PCR; in TCRdb, only in-frame clones are kept and a portion is missing. That table furnishes V, J and clone size, whereas the DNA furnished D and trimming. The data show approximately 230,000 clones, 84% seen once. This clone has only one observation. The material sequenced was peripheral blood. This TCR derives from a young man with active or convalescent COVID-19.

The CDR3 nucleotides are TGTGCCACCCGAAGACAGAATGTGCAAGAGACCCAGTACTTC. The encoded protein is CATRRQNVQETQYF. J is TRBJ2-5 and V is TRBV9, with D possibly being TRBD1 (5 bases). This CDR3 region has 14 residues. Germline lookup yields CDR1 SGDLS and CDR2 YYNGEE. Trimming shortened V by 9 bases and J by 2 bases, and 17 bases separated the two germline ends.